This TCR beta chain was identified in a study of OX40 agonist ivuxolimab in advanced cancers. Whole-study findings and limits: It was also the case that some nonresponders had low normalized T-cell clonal expansion.

TCRdb's table, derived via immunoSEQ multiplex PCR, lists solely in-frame clones and lacks some. The table includes 150,000 to 180,000 clones, 90% to 95% detected once. As for this clone: The antigen is not known.

CDR3 length: 11 residues. V was trimmed by 6 bases and J by 2 bases, leaving 4 bases between them. Germline V lookup: CDR1 DFQATT, CDR2 SNEGSKA (reference sequence). The V call is TRBV20-1, the J call TRBJ2-2; no reliable D call. The receptor was derived from an adult with an advanced solid tumor such as melanoma, head and neck, liver or kidney cancer. The sample was CD4+ or CD8+ T cells sorted from blood, taken in a trial of the OX40 agonist ivuxolimab. The CDR3 protein is CSATNTGELFF. The CDR3 DNA reads as TGCAGTGCCACTAACACCGGGGAGCTGTTTTTT.